The 20 T cell receptor beta chains given below trace back to one sample, sequenced in a study of blood T cell repertoires in COVID-19. TCRdb's copy holds only in-frame clones and misses some; the assay was immunoSEQ multiplex PCR. The sample shows 200,000 to 250,000 clones, approximately 83% of them seen only once. Sample: peripheral blood. Receptors were obtained from a woman aged 30 to 39 who had recovered from COVID-19.

This clone appeared a few times. Here the CDR3 DNA reads TGTGCCAGCAGTGAGTCGACAGGGTCGGTCACTGAAGCTTTCTTT. Protein: CASSESTGSVTEAFF. The chain couples TRBV6-1 to TRBJ1-1; 7 positions agree with TRBD1. The CDR3 runs to 15 residues. In germline, CDR1 is MNHNS, CDR2 SASEGT. The junction had 8 bases not matched to a gene; V was cut back by 3 bases and J by 4 bases.

The CDR3 is CATSWDRIAYEQYF. CDR3 nucleotides: TGTGCCACCAGCTGGGACAGGATTGCCTACGAGCAGTACTTC. The chain recombines TRBV15 with TRBJ2-7; 8 nucleotides agree with TRBD1. Germline CDR1 and CDR2: LNHNV and YYDKDF (reference sequence). The trim removed 5 bases at V and 2 bases at J, leaving 5 bases unmatched. CDR3 length: 14 residues.

This clone occurred once. The J gene is TRBJ2-2, the V gene TRBV9; D gene uncertain. V was pared by 0 bases and J by 4 bases, with 4 bases between. The length of the CDR3 is 13 residues. Germline CDR1 and CDR2: SGDLS and YYNGEE. CDR3 DNA: TGTGCCAGCAGCGTAGACAGCACCGGGGAGCTGTTTTTT. This codes for CASSVDSTGELFF.

This clone was counted a single time. The genes are TRBV11-3 and TRBJ2-3; TRBD2 agrees at 10 bases. Trimming removed 0 bases from V and 5 bases from J; junction bases left unmatched: 5. Germline V gene lookup returns CDR1 SGHNT and CDR2 YENEEA. The CDR3 runs to 16 residues. This CDR3 reads CASSLDRAGGRDTQYF. As DNA, the CDR3 is TGTGCCAGCAGCTTAGATAGAGCGGGGGGGAGAGATACGCAGTATTTT.

As for this clone: Other nucleotide sequences in the sample specify the same CDR3. J is TRBJ2-2 and V is TRBV6-1; 10 positions match TRBD2. CDR1 and CDR2 from the germline V gene are MNHNS and SASEGT. With 2 bases clipped from V and 6 bases from J, the junction kept 3 bases outside the gene matches. The CDR3 has 15 amino acids. The CDR3 nucleotides read TGTGCCAGCAGTGAATTAGCGGGGGGTCCCGGGGAGCTGTTTTTT. Translated, it gives CASSELAGGPGELFF.

This clone was seen a few times. The gene calls are TRBV18 and TRBJ2-3, with D unclear. The germline V gene encodes CDR1 KGHSH and CDR2 LQKENI. There are 12 residues in the CDR3. Trimming stripped 3 bases from V and 6 bases from J, with 7 bases between. CDR3 DNA sequence: TGTGCCAGCTCACCCGCTCGGGATACGCAGTATTTT. Translation: CASSPARDTQYF.

V usage is TRBV6-1 and J usage is TRBJ2-2; 8 positions match TRBD1. V gave up 1 base and J gave up 0 bases; unmatched junction bases: 10. The CDR3 consists of 19 residues. The V gene's germline CDR1 is MNHNS and CDR2 SASEGT. Here the CDR3 reads CASSEDVWGTGSNTGELFF. In nucleotides, the CDR3 is TGTGCCAGCAGTGAAGATGTTTGGGGGACAGGCTCGAACACCGGGGAGCTGTTTTTT.

This sequence joins TRBV14 and TRBJ2-3, with TRBD2 identical over 7 bases. Per germline, CDR1 SGHDN and CDR2 FVKESK. There are 15 residues in the CDR3. J gave up 1 base and V 3 bases, and 4 bases lay outside the gene matches. CDR3 residues: CASSQRTSRTDTQYF. The CDR3 region has the DNA TGTGCCAGCAGCCAGAGGACTAGTCGCACAGATACGCAGTATTTT.

This chain links TRBV15 with TRBJ2-3; 9 positions agree with TRBD1. The trim removed 2 bases at V and 4 bases at J, leaving 7 bases unmatched. CDR3 length: 16 amino acids. Germline lookup yields CDR1 LNHNV and CDR2 YYDKDF (reference sequence). CDR3 DNA: TGTGCCACCAGCAGAAAAAACAGGGGGCTTGCAGATACGCAGTATTTT. As protein: CATSRKNRGLADTQYF.

CDR3: CASSSFLRQSTDTQYF. The DNA for the CDR3 is TGTGCCAGCAGCTCCTTTTTGCGACAGAGCACAGATACGCAGTATTTT. J is TRBJ2-3 and V is TRBV11-2, with D perhaps TRBD1 (5 bases). V was shortened by 4 bases and J by 0 bases, with 14 bases between the two germline ends. The CDR3 contains 16 residues. Germline CDR1 reads SGHAT; CDR2 reads FQNNGV.

The J gene is TRBJ2-7, the V gene TRBV24-1; 10 bases match TRBD1. The CDR3 contains 18 residues. Germline-derived CDR1 and CDR2 are KGHDR and SFDVKD. The trim removed 4 bases at V and 1 base at J, leaving 12 bases unmatched. The DNA of the CDR3 is TGTGCCACCAGTGACAACCAATGGGGGGACAGGGGTTCCTACGAGCAGTACTTC. This gives the protein CATSDNQWGDRGSYEQYF.

The V gene is TRBV2, the J gene TRBJ2-7, with a possible D match to TRBD2 (5 bases). Per germline, CDR1 SNHLY and CDR2 FYNNEI. The CDR3 spans 12 residues. V shed 8 bases and J shed 1 base, with 9 bases lying between them. The CDR3 nucleotides are TGTGCCAGCGCCCGAGGGTCCTACGAGCAGTACTTC. Its protein is CASARGSYEQYF.

The chain couples TRBV10-2 to TRBJ2-5, with 11 bases fitting TRBD2. V shed 2 bases and J 4 bases; nucleotides not matched to a gene: 3. Germline V gene lookup returns CDR1 WSHSY and CDR2 SAAADI. The CDR3 length is 15 residues. Here the CDR3 reads CASSETSGGGETQYF. In nucleotides, the CDR3 is TGCGCCAGCAGTGAGACTAGCGGGGGAGGAGAGACCCAGTACTTC.

The chain links TRBV21-1 to TRBJ2-7; the D segment call TRBD1 is taken from the table without a DNA check. TRBV21-1 is marked as a pseudogene. The CDR3 contains 14 residues. CDR3 region: CASSRTGPDGEQYF. The CDR3 nucleotides are TGTGCCAGCAGTCGGACAGGTCCCGACGGCGAGCAGTACTTC.

The chain joins TRBV9 to TRBJ1-5; D unclear. V was pared by 3 bases and J by 0 bases, with 10 bases between. The CDR3 is 15 amino acids. CDR1 is SGDLS and CDR2 is YYNGEE in the germline V gene. In DNA form, the CDR3 reads TGTGCCAGCAGCGGAGGAGAGTATAGCAATCAGCCCCAGCATTTT. Amino acid sequence: CASSGGEYSNQPQHF.

The J gene is TRBJ1-1, the V gene TRBV6-1, with a weak D call TRBD1 (5 bases). The V gene lost 2 bases and the J gene lost 5 bases, with 12 bases spanning the gap. Germline V gives CDR1 MNHNS, CDR2 SASEGT. The CDR3 consists of 14 residues. The DNA of the CDR3 is TGTGCCAGCAGTGAACCAGGGATGAGGACTGAAGCTTTCTTT. Protein: CASSEPGMRTEAFF.

J is TRBJ2-2 and V is TRBV4-3; 8 bases agree with TRBD2. V was clipped by 4 bases and J by 7 bases; unmatched bases: 5. CDR1 is LGHNA, CDR2 YSLEER, per germline. This CDR3 has 14 residues. CDR3 bases: TGCGCCAGCAGCCGGACTAGCAAGAACGGGGAGCTGTTTTTT. This codes for CASSRTSKNGELFF.

This chain links TRBV27 with TRBJ1-1, with a tentative D call TRBD1 (6 bases). The germline V and J ends were trimmed by 3 bases and 4 bases, with 12 bases remaining between them. The CDR3 length is 14 residues. Per germline, CDR1 MNHEY and CDR2 SMNVEV (reference sequence). CDR3 coding DNA: TGTGCCAGCAGTTTTCAGGGGAAGAGCACTGAAGCTTTCTTT. It yields the protein CASSFQGKSTEAFF.

This sequence joins TRBV7-3 and TRBJ1-2; D is undetermined. There are 14 residues in the CDR3. V was trimmed by 5 bases and J by 1 base, leaving 11 bases between them. The V gene's germline CDR1 is SGHTA and CDR2 FQGTGA. As DNA, the CDR3 is TGTGCCAGCAGCGTAGAGGGATTTAACTATGGCTACACCTTC. Protein product: CASSVEGFNYGYTF.

The V and J genes are TRBV27 and TRBJ2-3; weak D call: TRBD1 (5 bases). The V end was cut by 3 bases, the J end by 0 bases, with 10 bases between. CDR1 MNHEY and CDR2 SMNVEV come from the germline V gene (reference sequence). The CDR3 contains 15 residues. CDR3 sequence reads: CASSFLAGSTDTQYF. CDR3 nucleotide sequence: TGTGCCAGCAGTTTTCTCGCAGGGAGCACAGATACGCAGTATTTT.